The rows below give T cell receptor beta chains drawn from one sample of a study of T cell responses to AZD1222 COVID-19 vaccine. Using immunoSEQ multiplex PCR, the repertoire was profiled, and TCRdb retains in-frame clones only, with some absent. This sample has 100,000 or so clones, with approximately 90% found just once. Sample: peripheral blood, taken on day 0 of AZD1222 vaccination. The receptors were gathered from an adult in good health. The CDR3 runs from the conserved cysteine through the conserved F or W. D genes are given only for firm matches. Size values are once, few and many counts, or a class for expanded clones, and some rows have none.

CDR3nt,CDR3aa,d_gene,v_gene,abundance,j_gene
TGCGCCAGCAGTCAATCAATCGGACAGGGAAAGCAGGGCCGTTTTGACGAGCAGTACTTC,CASSQSIGQGKQGRFDEQYF,TRBD1,TRBV23-1,once,TRBJ2-7
TGTGCCAGCAGCGCACCCCCAGTGGAGCAGTACTTC,CASSAPPVEQYF,NA,TRBV28,NA,TRBJ2-7
TGTGCCAGCTCACCCCTCACAGGGATTCGCTCTGGAAACACCATATATTTT,CASSPLTGIRSGNTIYF,NA,TRBV18,NA,TRBJ1-3
TGTGCCAGCAGCAGAGACAAGAACTCCTACAATGAGCAGTTCTTC,CASSRDKNSYNEQFF,NA,TRBV5-4,once,TRBJ2-1
TGTGCCAGCAGCTTAGTGGGTCCAGATACGCAGTATTTT,CASSLVGPDTQYF,NA,TRBV7-2,NA,TRBJ2-3
TGTGCCAGCAGTTCCCTCCCGGCAGGGGCGAAAGATACGCAGTATTTT,CASSSLPAGAKDTQYF,NA,TRBV6-5,NA,TRBJ2-3
TGTGCCAGCAGTGATACCGGGAGGACTGAAGCTTTCTTT,CASSDTGRTEAFF,NA,TRBV25-1,NA,TRBJ1-1
TGTGCCAGCAGCTTAGCCGGGGTAACCGGAAACACCATATATTTT,CASSLAGVTGNTIYF,NA,TRBV13,NA,TRBJ1-3
TGTGCCAGCAGCTCTTCAGGGACAACTAATGAAAAACTGTTTTTT,CASSSSGTTNEKLFF,NA,TRBV7-9,NA,TRBJ1-4
TGTGCCAGTAGTCATTACTACCTGACAGGGATGACGCCCTTTAATGAAAAACTGTTTTTT,CASSHYYLTGMTPFNEKLFF,TRBD1,TRBV19,NA,TRBJ1-4
TGTGCCAGCAGCTTAGCGGGACAGGGGAGCTCTGGGGCCAACGTCCTGACTTTC,CASSLAGQGSSGANVLTF,TRBD1,TRBV7-2,few,TRBJ2-6
TGTGCCAGCAGTCACCGGACAGGGGGTAATGAAAAACTGTTTTTT,CASSHRTGGNEKLFF,TRBD1,TRBV4-2,once,TRBJ1-4
TGTGCCACCAGCAGAGAAGGACGGGGCGCCTATGGCTACACCTTC,CATSREGRGAYGYTF,NA,TRBV15,NA,TRBJ1-2
TGTGCCAGCAGCATTCGACAGGTGACGAACACTGAAGCTTTCTTT,CASSIRQVTNTEAFF,NA,TRBV5-4,NA,TRBJ1-1
TGTGCCAGCAGCCCGAGCAAGAAAAGTGAAAAACTGTTTTTT,CASSPSKKSEKLFF,NA,TRBV3-1/TRBV3-2,NA,TRBJ1-4
TGTGCCAGCAGCGGGAGGGGAAATGAGGAAAAACTGTTTTTT,CASSGRGNEEKLFF,NA,TRBV9,NA,TRBJ1-4
TGTGCCACCAGTGACCGCACGGGGGGCCAAGGCTACACCTTC,CATSDRTGGQGYTF,NA,TRBV24-1,NA,TRBJ1-2
TGTGCCAGCAGCATAGGGACAATTGGCTACACCTTC,CASSIGTIGYTF,NA,TRBV5-6,NA,TRBJ1-2
TGTGCCAGCAGAAGGACAGGGTACACTGAAGCTTTCTTT,CASRRTGYTEAFF,TRBD1,TRBV28,NA,TRBJ1-1
TGTGCCAGCAGTTACGGGGGGGAGGGCTACACCTTC,CASSYGGEGYTF,NA,TRBV6-5,NA,TRBJ1-2
TGTGCCAGCAGCCAAGTGATGTCGCAAATTTTT,CASSQVMSQIF,NA,TRBV14,NA,TRBJ2-3
TGTGCCAGCAGTTTCCGAACAGGTGTCGATGAAAAACTGTTTTTT,CASSFRTGVDEKLFF,NA,TRBV27,NA,TRBJ1-4
TGTGCCAGCAGTTCAGGGACGGACCAGATGGAAAAACTGTTTTTT,CASSSGTDQMEKLFF,NA,TRBV2,NA,TRBJ1-4
TGTGCCAGCAGTCAGGGGTTAGGCTACGAGCAGTACTTC,CASSQGLGYEQYF,NA,TRBV28,few,TRBJ2-7
TGTGCCAGCAGCTTAGTTGTGATCCAGACCCAGTACTTC,CASSLVVIQTQYF,NA,TRBV7-2,NA,TRBJ2-5
TGTGCCAGCAGCCAAGGAGGGGGGAGAAACACTGAAGCTTTCTTT,CASSQGGGRNTEAFF,NA,TRBV7-9,once,TRBJ1-1
TGTGCCTGGAGGCCGACTAGCGGGAGCCCCGAGCAGTACTTC,CAWRPTSGSPEQYF,TRBD2,TRBV30,NA,TRBJ2-7
TGCAGCGTTGAGATCCGACAGGGGCCTTCTGGAAACACCATATATTTT,CSVEIRQGPSGNTIYF,TRBD1,TRBV29-1,once,TRBJ1-3
TGTGCCAGCAGTTTACACGTGGGTCAGGTCACCGGGGAGCTGTTTTTT,CASSLHVGQVTGELFF,NA,TRBV28,NA,TRBJ2-2
TGTGCCGGTAACAGGGACCCTAATGAAAAACTGTTTTTT,CAGNRDPNEKLFF,NA,TRBV2,NA,TRBJ1-4
TGTGCCAGCAGCTTGTCCTGGGCACTCGAGGCAGCCCAGGACACCATATATTTT,CASSLSWALEAAQDTIYF,NA,TRBV5-6,NA,TRBJ1-3
TGCGCCAGCAGCTTAACTAGCGGGGCGGGCGCAGATACGCAGTATTTT,CASSLTSGAGADTQYF,TRBD2,TRBV5-1,NA,TRBJ2-3
TGTGCCAGCTCACCAGCGGAACAGGGGCGAAATGTTGGCTACACCTTC,CASSPAEQGRNVGYTF,TRBD1,TRBV18,NA,TRBJ1-2
TGTGCCAGCAGGGGGACTAGAGACTACAATGAGCAGTTCTTC,CASRGTRDYNEQFF,TRBD2,TRBV28,NA,TRBJ2-1
TGTGCCAGCAGTCTCATGACAGGGGAAGCTGGAAACACCATATATTTT,CASSLMTGEAGNTIYF,TRBD1,TRBV28,NA,TRBJ1-3
TGTGCCATCAGCGCCGGGACAGGGAACACCGGGGAGCTGTTTTTT,CAISAGTGNTGELFF,TRBD1,TRBV10-3,NA,TRBJ2-2
TGTGCCAGCAGCCAAGAACAAGGGAAGCAGTTCTTC,CASSQEQGKQFF,NA,TRBV3-1/TRBV3-2,NA,TRBJ2-1
TGTGCCAGCAGCAAAGACAGGTTAAACTATGGCTACACCTTC,CASSKDRLNYGYTF,NA,TRBV21-1,NA,TRBJ1-2
TGTGCCAGCAGCTTAGGAGGACTAGCGGGAGGATCCTACGAGCAGTACTTC,CASSLGGLAGGSYEQYF,TRBD2,TRBV11-2,NA,TRBJ2-7
TGTGCCAGCGAAGGGGTTATAGCTAACTATGGCTACACCTTC,CASEGVIANYGYTF,NA,TRBV2,NA,TRBJ1-2
TGTGCCAGCAAAGTTATTGGGGGCGAGCGGCCCCAGCATTTT,CASKVIGGERPQHF,NA,TRBV28,NA,TRBJ1-5
TGTGCCACCAGTCGGGCTAGCGGGAAAACCGGGGAGCTGTTTTTT,CATSRASGKTGELFF,TRBD2,TRBV24-1,NA,TRBJ2-2
TGTGCCAGCAGCCCTAGCATTTACACCGGGGAGCTGTTTTTT,CASSPSIYTGELFF,NA,TRBV11-2,NA,TRBJ2-2
TGTGCCAGCAGTGATGGCAGGGCTGGGGCCAACGTCCTGACTTTC,CASSDGRAGANVLTF,NA,TRBV6-4,few,TRBJ2-6
TGTGCCAGCACTAGGGAAGGCAATCAGCCCCAGCATTTT,CASTREGNQPQHF,NA,TRBV2,NA,TRBJ1-5
TGTGCCAGCAGCTACGGAGGAGTGAGGAACACCATATATTTT,CASSYGGVRNTIYF,NA,TRBV7-8,NA,TRBJ1-3
TGTGCCAGCAGTGAAGAGGGGCAGGGCCGCGATGGCTACACCTTC,CASSEEGQGRDGYTF,NA,TRBV2,NA,TRBJ1-2
TGTGCCGGATCGACTAGCGGGATGTACGAGCAGTACTTC,CAGSTSGMYEQYF,TRBD2,TRBV6-6,NA,TRBJ2-7
TGCGCCAGCAGCTTGGGGACAAATAGCAATCAGCCCCAGCATTTT,CASSLGTNSNQPQHF,NA,TRBV5-1,once,TRBJ1-5
TGTGCCAGCTCACCTAAAGCCGGGACAGGGGGAAACAATGAGCAGTTCTTC,CASSPKAGTGGNNEQFF,TRBD1,TRBV18,NA,TRBJ2-1
TGCGCCAGCAGCTTGGCGGACAGGGTGCACACTGAAGCTTTCTTT,CASSLADRVHTEAFF,TRBD1,TRBV5-1,NA,TRBJ1-1
TGTGCCAGCTCACCGCTCCGGGACAGTAATCTTTCTGGAAACACCATATATTTT,CASSPLRDSNLSGNTIYF,TRBD1,TRBV18,NA,TRBJ1-3
TGTGCCAGCAGTACCCCAGGATCCTATGGCTACACCTTC,CASSTPGSYGYTF,NA,TRBV27,NA,TRBJ1-2
TGTGCCAGCAGCCCAAGGACAGGGGCGACAGATACGCAGTATTTT,CASSPRTGATDTQYF,TRBD1,TRBV11-3,NA,TRBJ2-3